A selection of T cell receptor beta chains follows, all from one sample in a study of blood T cell repertoires in COVID-19. Sequencing used immunoSEQ multiplex PCR; TCRdb keeps in-frame clones, though not all of them. This repertoire shows about 100,000 clones, roughly 80% found once; its top ten account for roughly 13%. The sample was peripheral blood. These receptors came from a man aged 50-59 years with active or convalescent COVID-19. CDR3s include the opening cysteine and the closing phenylalanine or tryptophan. A D gene is named only where the DNA matches it firmly. Not all rows give a size; the values are once, few, many and, for expanded clones, a class.

TRBV19	TRBJ2-2	TRBD2	few	TGTGCCAGTAGTGCGGGAGTGGGCACCGGGGAGCTGTTTTTT	CASSAGVGTGELFF
TRBV29-1	TRBJ1-4	.	.	TGCAGCGTTGAGGGGGCACAAAATGAAAAACTGTTTTTT	CSVEGAQNEKLFF
TRBV19	TRBJ1-2	.	.	TGTGCCAGTAGTTTATTACAGTTCTATGGCTACACCTTC	CASSLLQFYGYTF
TRBV9	TRBJ2-5	TRBD2	.	TGTGCCAGCAGCATCGGGACTAGCGGGAGAGACGAGACCCAGTACTTC	CASSIGTSGRDETQYF
TRBV6-6	TRBJ2-7	TRBD1	.	TGTGCCAGCAGTTACGCTGGGACAGCCTACGAGCAGTACTTC	CASSYAGTAYEQYF
TRBV30	TRBJ1-1	.	.	TGTGCCTGGAGTCTGAGGGGGATTGAAGCTTTCTTT	CAWSLRGIEAFF
TRBV7-2	TRBJ2-1	TRBD2	.	TGTGCCAGCAGCTTAGCCGGCGGGAGTGCCTACAATGAGCAGTTCTTC	CASSLAGGSAYNEQFF
TRBV4-2	TRBJ1-1	.	once	TGTGCCAGCAGCCCTCAGATTCAAAAGGGGGCTGAAGCTTTCTTT	CASSPQIQKGAEAFF
TRBV18	TRBJ2-1	TRBD2	.	TGTGCCAGCTCACAAAAGAAACTAGCGGGAGGGCCTTTTACCAGTGAGCAGTTCTTC	CASSQKKLAGGPFTSEQFF
TRBV18	TRBJ1-2	TRBD1	.	TGTGCCAGCTCACCAGGACAGGGCGGGCTCTATGGCTACACCTTC	CASSPGQGGLYGYTF
TRBV5-4	TRBJ2-5	.	.	TGTGCCAGCAGCTTGGAACAGGGAGAGACCCAGTACTTC	CASSLEQGETQYF
TRBV20-1	TRBJ2-5	.	once	TGCAGTGCTAGTGGGGGCCTGGGGGAGACCCAGTACTTC	CSASGGLGETQYF
TRBV2	TRBJ1-2	TRBD1	.	TGTGCCAGCGCAGGGGGGCGGTCGGGCTACACCTTC	CASAGGRSGYTF
TRBV30	TRBJ1-6	.	.	TGTGCCTGGAGACGTCCCCTAGGGGCTGTTGGATCACCCCTCCACTTT	CAWRRPLGAVGSPLHF
TRBV5-4	TRBJ2-7	.	.	TGTGCCAGCGGGGAGGCAACCTCCTACGAGCAGTACTTC	CASGEATSYEQYF
TRBV27	TRBJ2-7	.	.	TGTGCCAGCAGTTTAAGGGACAAGTTCTACGAGCAGTACTTC	CASSLRDKFYEQYF
TRBV7-3	TRBJ2-2	.	once	TGTGCCAGCAGCCCGAACCAGGACACCGGGGAGCTGTTTTTT	CASSPNQDTGELFF
TRBV6-5	TRBJ1-2	TRBD1	.	TGTGCCAGCACCCCAGCCCAGGGGGCTAAAGGCTACACCTTC	CASTPAQGAKGYTF
TRBV14	TRBJ1-1	.	.	TGTGCCAGCAGCCAATCCGTGAACACTGAAGCTTTCTTT	CASSQSVNTEAFF
TRBV6-5	TRBJ2-5	.	.	TGTGCCAGCAGCTTGACAGCACAAGAGACCCAGTACTTC	CASSLTAQETQYF
TRBV27	TRBJ2-7	TRBD1	.	TGTGCCAGCCAGCCGGGACAGGGCCCCTACGAGCAGTACTTC	CASQPGQGPYEQYF
TRBV10-3	TRBJ2-2	.	.	TGTGCCATCAGTGGAGGGATTGACACCGGGGAGCTGTTTTTT	CAISGGIDTGELFF
TRBV27	TRBJ2-7	TRBD1	.	TGTGCCAGCAGTTTTGGGACAGGGAACCACGAGCAGTACTTC	CASSFGTGNHEQYF
TRBV5-1	TRBJ1-1	.	few	TGCGCCAGCAGCTTGGAGGGGCAGGCCATGAACACTGAAGCTTTCTTT	CASSLEGQAMNTEAFF
TRBV4-2	TRBJ2-7	TRBD2	.	TGTGCCAGCAGCCAACATGGGGGGGGGTCCGAGCAGTACTTC	CASSQHGGGSEQYF
TRBV6-2/TRBV6-3	TRBJ2-7	.	.	TGTGCCAGCAGTAAAGACAGTCCCGACGAGCAGTACTTC	CASSKDSPDEQYF
TRBV10-3	TRBJ2-1	TRBD2	few	TGTGCCATCAGTACCGGGACTAGCGGGAGGGCCAGGAATGAGCAGTTCTTC	CAISTGTSGRARNEQFF
TRBV5-1	TRBJ2-1	TRBD2	.	TGCGCCAGCAACATTGCGGGAGGGTACAATGAGCAGTTCTTC	CASNIAGGYNEQFF
TRBV7-2	TRBJ2-7	.	.	TGTGCCAGCAGCTTAGGCGGGAAAGGCTACGAGCAGTACTTC	CASSLGGKGYEQYF
TRBV3-1/TRBV3-2	TRBJ1-2	TRBD1	.	TGTGCCAGCAGCTTCAACCACCACGGACAGGGGGACTATGGCTACACCTTC	CASSFNHHGQGDYGYTF
TRBV4-1	TRBJ2-7	TRBD1	.	TGCGCCAGCAGCCATCACCTATTAGGACAGGGGTACGAGCAGTACTTC	CASSHHLLGQGYEQYF
TRBV6-1	TRBJ1-1	.	.	TGTGCCAGCAGTGAAGAGGCAGGTCGGGGGGACACTGAAGCTTTCTTT	CASSEEAGRGDTEAFF
TRBV9	TRBJ2-1	.	.	TGTGCCAGCAGCGTAGGGGGGACACTAAATGAGCAGTTCTTC	CASSVGGTLNEQFF
TRBV30	TRBJ1-4	TRBD1	.	TGTGCCTGGGCAAGACAGGGGCAAAAACTGTTTTTT	CAWARQGQKLFF
TRBV7-3	TRBJ1-2	TRBD1	.	TGTGCCAGCAGCCCGGACAGGGGTACTGGCTACACCTTC	CASSPDRGTGYTF
TRBV5-1	TRBJ2-1	.	few	TGCGCCAGCAGCTTGGAACAGGGAGTTCCCTACAATGAGCAGTTCTTC	CASSLEQGVPYNEQFF
TRBV11-2	TRBJ1-3	TRBD1	.	TGTGCCAGCAGCAAAGGGACAGGGACGGGAAACACCATATATTTT	CASSKGTGTGNTIYF
TRBV6-5	TRBJ1-4	.	.	TGTGCCAGCAGTAGCGACGGACTCAGGGAAAAACTGTTTTTT	CASSSDGLREKLFF
TRBV2	TRBJ2-2	TRBD2	.	TGTGCCAGCAGATCTTCGGCGGGAGAAGTCACCGGGGAGCTGTTTTTT	CASRSSAGEVTGELFF
TRBV27	TRBJ2-3	TRBD2	.	TGTGCCAGCAGTCCAGAGCGGGACCTTAGCACAGATACGCAGTATTTT	CASSPERDLSTDTQYF
TRBV29-1	TRBJ1-2	.	.	TGCAGCGTAGGAACCAGGGGTCGAGTCTATGGCTACACCTTC	CSVGTRGRVYGYTF
TRBV27	TRBJ2-3	.	.	TGTGCCAGCATAGACAATCCCACAGATACGCAGTATTTT	CASIDNPTDTQYF
TRBV9	TRBJ1-1	.	once	TGTGCCAGCAGCGTAGCAGGGGAAGGGACTGAAGCTTTCTTT	CASSVAGEGTEAFF
TRBV7-2	TRBJ1-5	.	.	TGTGCCAGCAGCTTAGTTTCGAATCAGCCCCAGCATTTT	CASSLVSNQPQHF
TRBV2	TRBJ2-1	.	.	TGTGCCAGCGCCAGGGACACGTACAATGAGCAGTTCTTC	CASARDTYNEQFF
TRBV18	TRBJ2-7	TRBD1	.	TGTGCCAGCTCAACGGGACAGGGGGAGATCGAGCAGTACTTC	CASSTGQGEIEQYF
TRBV9	TRBJ1-5	.	.	TGTGCCAGCAGCGTAGTTCCCGGGCAGCCCCAGCATTTT	CASSVVPGQPQHF
TRBV7-8	TRBJ1-6	.	many	TGTGCCAGCAGCTTAGGAAGCGTTAATTCACCCCTCCACTTT	CASSLGSVNSPLHF